This is a list of T cell receptor beta chains from one sample in a study of T cells in Graves' hyperthyroidism and ophthalmopathy. TCRdb independently ran MiXCR on the multiplex PCR reads; one entry per CDR3 protein. The sample yields under 300,000 distinct CDR3 sequences, approximately 21% seen once. Sequencing was performed on blood. Source of these receptors: a man aged 25 to 45 with Graves' ophthalmopathy. Both conserved end residues are part of each CDR3. Each record gives: V gene, D gene, J gene, clone size, CDR3 DNA, CDR3 protein. A D gene is named only where the DNA matches it firmly. A clone size is listed for some rows: how often the clone was seen (once, few, many), or a class if it is expanded.

TRBV20-1	TRBD2	TRBJ2-1	.	TGCAGTGCTATTTCACTAGCGGCGGTTAACAATGAGCAGTTCTTC	CSAISLAAVNNEQFF
TRBV24-1	.	TRBJ2-1	.	TGTGCCACCAGTGATTTTGCGGCCAAACGGGGTGAGCAGTTCTTC	CATSDFAAKRGEQFF
TRBV20-1	.	TRBJ2-3	.	TGCAGTGCGGGTGTGTGGGTGGGAACAGATACGCAGTATTTT	CSAGVWVGTDTQYF
TRBV6-1	TRBD2	TRBJ2-3	few	TGTGCCAGCCAGACCGGGACTAGCGGGTCTAGCACAGATACGCAGTATTTT	CASQTGTSGSSTDTQYF
TRBV28	TRBD2	TRBJ2-3	many	TGTGCCAGCAGTACTATAGCGGGAGGGACAGATACGCAGTATTTT	CASSTIAGGTDTQYF
TRBV27	.	TRBJ1-1	.	TGTGCCAGCAGTCCCCGACAACTGATGAACACTGAAGCTTTCTTT	CASSPRQLMNTEAFF
TRBV14	.	TRBJ2-5	.	TGTGCCAGCAGCCAAGGCGGTCCGACCCAGTACTTC	CASSQGGPTQYF
TRBV14	.	TRBJ2-7	few	TGTGCCAGCAGCCAAGTAGTGGGTCTAGGGGGCGAGCAGTACTTC	CASSQVVGLGGEQYF
TRBV27	.	TRBJ2-1	.	TGTGCCGGCAGTGAAGGGCGGGGCGGGAACAATGAGCAGTTCTTC	CAGSEGRGGNNEQFF
TRBV25-1	.	TRBJ2-3	.	TGTGCCAGCAGTGAGAGGGGGGGAACGGTAGATACGCAGTATTTT	CASSERGGTVDTQYF
TRBV9	.	TRBJ1-5	few	TGTGCCAGCAGCGTAGGTGCGGGGGCTGATCAGCCCCAGCATTTT	CASSVGAGADQPQHF
TRBV20-1	.	TRBJ2-7	few	TGCAGTGCAGCCAAACCGGGACACCGAATCTCCTACGAGCAGTACTTC	CSAAKPGHRISYEQYF
TRBV3-1	.	TRBJ2-7	many	TGTGCCAGCAGCCAAGCGTGGTACGAGCAGTACTTC	CASSQAWYEQYF
TRBV6-1	.	TRBJ2-1	few	TGTGCCAGCACCCAGGTATCCAATGAGCAGTTCTTC	CASTQVSNEQFF
TRBV15	TRBD2	TRBJ2-1	.	TGTGCCACCAGCGGGACTAGCGGGAGAGGCAATGAGCAGTTCTTC	CATSGTSGRGNEQFF
TRBV4-2	.	TRBJ2-2	few	TGTGCCAGCAGCCAAGATGGGGGGAGAGATACCGGGGAGCTGTTTTTT	CASSQDGGRDTGELFF
TRBV7-3	.	TRBJ1-2	few	TGTGCCAGCAGCCTCCAGGTTAACTATGGCTACACCTTC	CASSLQVNYGYTF
TRBV6-1	TRBD1	TRBJ2-7	.	TGTGCCAGCAGAGAGGACAGGGGGTTGTACGAGCAGTACTTC	CASREDRGLYEQYF
TRBV7-8	.	TRBJ2-7	few	TGTGCCAGCAGCGCTAATAGCGGTAGCTCCTACGAGCAGTACTTC	CASSANSGSSYEQYF
TRBV2	.	TRBJ2-1	few	TGTGCCAGCAGTTTATCGGGTGGCTCCTACAATGAGCAGTTCTTC	CASSLSGGSYNEQFF
TRBV18	TRBD2	TRBJ2-7	many	TGTGCCAGCTCACCGGCAGCGGGAGGGTACGAGCAGTACTTC	CASSPAAGGYEQYF
TRBV9	TRBD1	TRBJ2-3	many	TGTGCCAGCAGTTGGGCCGGGACAGGGACAGATACGCAGTATTTT	CASSWAGTGTDTQYF
TRBV11-3	TRBD2	TRBJ2-7	many	TGTGCCAGCAGCTCGGGACTAGCCGGGAGAGAGCAGTACTTC	CASSSGLAGREQYF
TRBV20-1	TRBD2	TRBJ2-1	few	TGCAGTGCTGAAAGCGGGAGTGGGAATGAGCAGTTCTTC	CSAESGSGNEQFF
TRBV5-1	TRBD1	TRBJ1-2	few	TGCGCCAGCAGCAACGGGACAGAAGCTAACTATGGCTACACCTTC	CASSNGTEANYGYTF
TRBV28	.	TRBJ2-5	few	TGTGCCAGCAGTTTGTGGTCGTCTAACGGGGTGCTTACCCAGTACTTC	CASSLWSSNGVLTQYF
TRBV2	TRBD1	TRBJ1-1	.	TGTGCCAGCAGTGAGGGTAACAGGGGGTTCACTGAAGCTTTCTTT	CASSEGNRGFTEAFF
TRBV6-5	TRBD1	TRBJ2-7	many	TGTGCCAGCAGTTACTCCTGGACAGGTGAATACGAGCAGTACTTC	CASSYSWTGEYEQYF
TRBV3-1	.	TRBJ1-2	few	TGTGCCAGCAGCCAAGAGGGGGTCCGAAGCTATGGCTACACCTTC	CASSQEGVRSYGYTF
TRBV5-1	.	TRBJ2-7	.	TGCGTCAGCAGCTCCCGGGACTCAATTCGTAGCGAGCAGTACTTC	CVSSSRDSIRSEQYF
TRBV6-9	.	TRBJ1-1	many	TGTGCCAGCAGTTCGTACACCGTTAATGGTGAAGCTTTCTTT	CASSSYTVNGEAFF
TRBV20-1	TRBD1	TRBJ2-5	many	TGCAGTGCTAGCCGGGACAGCCTCCAAGAGACCCAGTACTTC	CSASRDSLQETQYF
TRBV29-1	.	TRBJ2-5	few	TGCAGCGTTGGAAGGGGTCGAACCTCGAATCAAAAAGAGACCCAGTACTTC	CSVGRGRTSNQKETQYF
TRBV27	.	TRBJ2-1	few	TGTGCCAGCAGTTTATGGGGGGCCTACAATGAGCAGTTCTTC	CASSLWGAYNEQFF
TRBV7-8	TRBD2	TRBJ2-1	.	TGTGCCAGCAGCAGCGGTTGGCTAGCGGGGGGCCGAGGCAATGAGCAGTTCTTC	CASSSGWLAGGRGNEQFF
TRBV6-8	.	TRBJ2-3	few	TGTGCCAGCAGTTACCCGACTGATACGCAGTATTTT	CASSYPTDTQYF
TRBV7-8	TRBD1	TRBJ2-5	.	TGTGCCAGCAGCTTACCGGCAGGGGGAGAGACCCAGTACTTC	CASSLPAGGETQYF
TRBV14	TRBD2	TRBJ2-7	few	TGTGCCAGCAGCCTGGGACTAGCGGGAACTACTAGAATCTCCTACGAGCAGTACTTC	CASSLGLAGTTRISYEQYF
TRBV30	.	TRBJ2-7	few	TGTGCCTGGAGTAAACCGGGGCCTGGGGAGCAGTACTTC	CAWSKPGPGEQYF
TRBV14	TRBD2	TRBJ2-3	.	TGTGCCAGCAGCCAAGAAACCGGGACTAGCCTATTCGATACGCAGTATTTT	CASSQETGTSLFDTQYF
TRBV19	.	TRBJ2-3	.	TGTGCCAGTAGTATAGAGGGGGGTATTGCGGGTTCCACAGATACGCAGTATTTT	CASSIEGGIAGSTDTQYF
TRBV12-3/TRBV12-4	.	TRBJ2-5	few	TGTGCCAGCAGTTTGATTCCGGGGCAAGAGACCCAGTACTTC	CASSLIPGQETQYF
TRBV2	.	TRBJ1-5	many	TGTGCCAGCACCGAACGGGCGACTCAGAAACAGCCCCAGCATTTT	CASTERATQKQPQHF
TRBV2	.	TRBJ2-2	.	TGTGCCAGCAGTGTGTCTGACGCGAACACCGGGGAGCTGTTTTTT	CASSVSDANTGELFF
TRBV7-9	.	TRBJ2-6	few	TGTGCCAGCAGCTTAGGGCCTGGCTCTGGGGCCAACGTCCTGACTTTC	CASSLGPGSGANVLTF
TRBV24-1	.	TRBJ2-1	many	TGTGCCACCAGTGACCCCACGGAGACTACGCTATCGGGGCAGTTCTTC	CATSDPTETTLSGQFF
TRBV7-8	.	TRBJ1-2	.	TGTGCCAGCAGCCATGGTCTCCGGGACGACTACACCTTC	CASSHGLRDDYTF
TRBV5-1	TRBD2	TRBJ2-1	.	TGCGCCAGCAGCTCCGGGACTAGCGGCCTCTACAATGAGCAGTTCTTC	CASSSGTSGLYNEQFF
TRBV28	TRBD2	TRBJ2-7	few	TGTGCCAGCAGTTTACCAGAAGCGGGAGGGCCCCACGAGCAGTACTTC	CASSLPEAGGPHEQYF
TRBV7-3	TRBD2	TRBJ2-7	few	TGTGCCAGCAGCTCCGGGACTACCTCCTTGGAGCAGTACTTC	CASSSGTTSLEQYF
TRBV29-1	.	TRBJ2-1	.	TGCAGCGTTGTCAACTCAGGGGGGAATGAGCAGTTCTTC	CSVVNSGGNEQFF
TRBV20-1	.	TRBJ1-6	once	TGCAGTGCTAGAGATCTGGGGGGCATCGATAATTCACCCCTCCACTTT	CSARDLGGIDNSPLHF
TRBV29-1	.	TRBJ2-7	many	TGCAGCGTTGAAGATTCCAGGGGCCGCTCCTACGAGCAGTACTTC	CSVEDSRGRSYEQYF